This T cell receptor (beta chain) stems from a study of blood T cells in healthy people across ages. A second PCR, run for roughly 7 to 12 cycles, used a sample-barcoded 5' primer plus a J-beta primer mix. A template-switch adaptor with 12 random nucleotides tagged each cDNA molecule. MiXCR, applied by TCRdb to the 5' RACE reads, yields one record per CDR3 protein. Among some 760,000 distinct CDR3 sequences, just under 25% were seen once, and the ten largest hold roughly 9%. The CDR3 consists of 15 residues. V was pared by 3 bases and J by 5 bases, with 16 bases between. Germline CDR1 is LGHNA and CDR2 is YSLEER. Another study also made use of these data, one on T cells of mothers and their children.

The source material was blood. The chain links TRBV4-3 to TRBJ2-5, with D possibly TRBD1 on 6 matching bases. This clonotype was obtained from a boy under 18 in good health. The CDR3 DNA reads TGCGCCAGCAGCCAGGAGTACAGGGTGTGGGAGACCCAGTACTTC. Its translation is CASSQEYRVWETQYF.